The table lists the clone carrying this T cell receptor (beta chain) with a few counts. Its matching antigen is unknown. This entry belongs to a study of a mutant IDH1 vaccine in newly diagnosed glioma. Across the whole study: Vaccines were first given 4-6 weeks after radiotherapy alone, or with temozolomide cycles.

Specified time point: week 47, end of study. Alongside topical imiquimod, each dose of vaccine comprised 300 ug of mutant IDH1 20-mer peptide. The study's findings and limits: A vaccine-induced immune response developed in 93.3% of the patients.

Clones were sequenced by immunoSEQ multiplex PCR, and TCRdb holds only the in-frame ones, with some missing. This table has around 61,000 clones, 60% to 80% appearing once. The receptor was isolated from a man in his fifties with glioma. The source was PBMCs, collected from a glioma patient whose treatment included an IDH1 peptide vaccine.

This CDR3 reads CASSSNAGGEQYF. The DNA for the CDR3 is TGTGCCAGCAGTTCAAACGCAGGGGGGGAGCAGTACTTC. The rearrangement joins TRBV27 to TRBJ2-7; tentatively, D is TRBD1 (7 bases). The V and J ends lost 4 bases and 7 bases respectively, with 14 bases between them. The V gene's germline CDR1 is MNHEY and CDR2 SMNVEV (reference sequence). This CDR3 comprises 13 residues.